One sample yielded the 17 T cell receptor beta chains listed below, sequenced in a study of vaccination effects on CD4 cells after COVID-19. The repertoire was sequenced with immunoSEQ multiplex PCR; TCRdb's copy has only in-frame clones and lacks some. The sample records some 24,000 clones, 60% to 85% being singletons. Expansion with viral peptide pools was applied to antigen-specific CD4+ T cells by the ViraFEST assay prior to sequencing. Cells that had been cultured for approximately eleven days were the source of isolated CD4+ T cells. The participants, recipients of two vaccine doses, got either BNT162b2 or mRNA-1273. Their antigens are not known. The sequenced sample was CD4+ T cells from PBMCs cultured with HCoV-NL63 spike peptides, obtained after COVID-19 vaccination. The receptors shown here come from a human donor who received a COVID-19 vaccine.

In its sample, this clone was seen a few times. The rearrangement uses TRBV7-2 and TRBJ1-2; perhaps TRBD1 as D (5 bases). CDR1 is SGHTA and CDR2 is FQGNSA in the germline V gene. The CDR3 extends over 14 amino acids. V dropped 1 base and J dropped 8 bases, with 14 bases sitting between them. For the CDR3, the DNA is TGTGCCAGCAGCTTAGGGGGCCTAGAAGGGGGCTACACCTTC. The encoded protein is CASSLGGLEGGYTF.

This clone was picked up one time. V and J are TRBV4-3 and TRBJ2-1; 13 bases are shared with TRBD2. The junction had 13 bases not matched to a gene; V was cut back by 3 bases and J by 8 bases. The germline V gene has CDR1 LGHNA and CDR2 YSLEER. This CDR3 comprises 18 residues. The CDR3 is CASSQSTSGGASGDEQFF. The CDR3 nucleotides read TGCGCCAGCAGCCAGAGCACTAGCGGGGGGGCCTCGGGTGATGAGCAGTTCTTC.

This clone appeared once. The rearrangement joins TRBV7-8 to TRBJ2-5, with TRBD1 as a possible D gene (5 bases). Trimming shortened V by 5 bases and J by 6 bases, and 7 bases separated the two germline ends. CDR3 length equals 11 residues. The germline V gene has CDR1 SGHVS and CDR2 FQNEAQ. This CDR3 reads CASSPGKTQYF. CDR3 in DNA: TGTGCCAGCAGCCCAGGGAAGACCCAGTACTTC. Full variable domain (outside the CDR3, taken from reference TRBV7-8 and TRBJ2-5): GAGVSQSPRYKVAKRGQDVALRCDPISGHVSLFWYQQALGQGPEFLTYFQNEAQLDKSGLPSDRFFAERPEGSVSTLKIQRTQQEDSAVYLCASSPGKTQYFGPGTRLLVL.

The table lists this clone with a few counts. The chain has TRBV4-1 and TRBJ1-6; D uncertain. V lost 0 bases and J lost 7, with 13 bases in between. Germline V gene data show CDR1 as MGHRA and CDR2 as YSYEKL. The CDR3 is 16 amino acids. CDR3 protein: CASSQEVGRRNSPLHF. The DNA for the CDR3 is TGCGCCAGCAGCCAAGAAGTCGGCAGGAGGAATTCACCCCTCCACTTT.

This clone came up once. V gene TRBV2 combines with J gene TRBJ1-4, with 10 bases that match TRBD1. The CDR3 runs 14 residues. Germline loops: CDR1 SNHLY, CDR2 FYNNEI. After removal of 6 bases from V and 6 bases from J, the junction contained 4 bases not matched to a gene. The CDR3: CASRTGTGDEKLFF. As DNA, the CDR3 is TGTGCCAGCAGGACCGGGACAGGGGATGAAAAACTGTTTTTT. Full variable domain (rest looked up from reference TRBV2 and TRBJ1-4): EPEVTQTPSHQVTQMGQEVILRCVPISNHLYFYWYRQILGQKVEFLVSFYNNEISEKSEIFDDQFSVERPDGSNFTLKIRSTKLEDSAMYFCASRTGTGDEKLFFGSGTQLSVL.

The V call is TRBV5-6, the J call TRBJ2-2; D is uncertain. V was trimmed by 4 bases and J by 6 bases, leaving 13 bases between them. This CDR3 region has 14 residues. Germline V gene lookup returns CDR1 SGHDT and CDR2 YYEEEE. The CDR3 sequence: CASSPPLGSGELFF. DNA of the CDR3: TGTGCCAGCAGCCCCCCTTTGGGATCCGGGGAGCTGTTTTTT. Looking up the rest from reference TRBV5-6 and TRBJ2-2 gives the full variable domain: DAGVTQSPTHLIKTRGQQVTLRCSPKSGHDTVSWYQQALGQGPQFIFQYYEEEERQRGNFPDRFSGHQFPNYSSELNVNALLLGDSALYLCASSPPLGSGELFFGEGSRLTVL.

Only one count was recorded for this clone. This chain links TRBV25-1 with TRBJ1-4; D is unclear. The CDR3 totals 16 residues. Germline CDR1 and CDR2: MGHDK and SYGVNS. V lost 4 bases and J 10 bases, leaving 22 bases between the germline ends. CDR3 protein: CASSGPGSPKTSKLFF. As DNA, the CDR3 is TGTGCCAGCAGTGGCCCCGGGAGTCCAAAAACCTCAAAACTGTTTTTT.

This chain links TRBV5-1 with TRBJ2-7; weak D call: TRBD1 (6 bases). Germline V gene data show CDR1 as SGHRS and CDR2 as YFSETQ. The CDR3 has 16 residues. Deletions cut 5 bases from V and 1 base from J, with 19 bases between. The CDR3 nucleotides read TGCGCCAGCAGGGACTTATCACAGGGTTCATCCTACGAGCAGTACTTC. Protein: CASRDLSQGSSYEQYF.

V and J are TRBV29-1 and TRBJ1-2; perhaps TRBD1 as D (5 bases). The CDR3 covers 10 residues. Trimming took off 6 bases at V and 8 bases at J, with 10 bases between the two ends. CDR1 and CDR2 (germline): SQVTM, ANQGSEA. The CDR3 spells CSVTGQGYTF. The CDR3 coding sequence is TGCAGCGTCACGGGGCAAGGCTACACCTTC. Filled out from reference TRBV29-1 and TRBJ1-2, the complete variable domain reads SAVISQKPSRDICQRGTSLTIQCQVDSQVTMMFWYRQQPGQSLTLIATANQGSEATYESGFVIDKFPISRPNLTFSTLTVSNMSPEDSSIYLCSVTGQGYTFGSGTRLTVV.

This chain uses TRBV27 with TRBJ2-1; the D gene is possibly TRBD2 (5 bases). V was pared by 6 bases and J by 2 bases, with 17 bases between. The CDR3 has 16 amino acids. The V gene's germline CDR1 is MNHEY and CDR2 SMNVEV (reference sequence). Here the CDR3 reads CASSLRTPYTYNEQFF. CDR3 DNA sequence: TGTGCCAGCAGCCTAAGGACTCCATATACCTACAATGAGCAGTTCTTC.

The rearrangement uses TRBV12-3 or TRBV12-4 and TRBJ1-1; D remains unclear. Trimming shortened V by 8 bases and J by 0 bases, and 10 bases separated the two germline ends. There are 13 residues in the CDR3. The CDR3: CASSTFMNTEAFF. In DNA form, the CDR3 reads TGTGCCAGCTCTACCTTTATGAACACTGAAGCTTTCTTT.

V and J are TRBV18 and TRBJ2-7; 9 positions agree with TRBD1. Per germline, CDR1 KGHSH and CDR2 LQKENI. After removal of 5 bases from V and 0 bases from J, the junction contained 5 bases not matched to a gene. The CDR3 extends over 15 amino acids. CDR3 DNA sequence: TGTGCCAGCTCAAGAACAGGGGGCGACTCCTACGAGCAGTACTTC. This codes for CASSRTGGDSYEQYF.

This clone was seen more than once but under ten times. The chain employs TRBV7-9 and TRBJ2-2; 10 nucleotides align to TRBD2. Germline-derived CDR1 and CDR2 are SEHNR and FQNEAQ (reference sequence). The CDR3 extends over 15 amino acids. With 6 bases clipped from V and 4 bases from J, the junction kept 5 bases outside the gene matches. The CDR3 loop is CASSSSGRGTGELFF. The CDR3 coding sequence is TGTGCCAGCAGTTCGAGCGGGAGGGGCACCGGGGAGCTGTTTTTT.

The rearrangement joins TRBV19 to TRBJ2-2; D is perhaps TRBD2 (6 bases). This CDR3 is built from 13 residues. Per germline, CDR1 LNHDA and CDR2 SQIVND (reference sequence). V shed 7 bases and J shed 1 base, with 7 bases lying between them. The CDR3 bases are TGTGCCAGTACGGAGGGGAACACCGGGGAGCTGTTTTTT. Translated: CASTEGNTGELFF.

This chain connects TRBV25-1 to TRBJ1-5; 10 bases fit TRBD1. The CDR3 is 16 residues long. CDR1 is MGHDK and CDR2 is SYGVNS in the germline V gene. With 6 bases clipped from V and 2 bases from J, the junction kept 7 bases outside the gene matches. CDR3 in amino acids: CASREAGTGGNQPQHF. CDR3 sequence (DNA): TGTGCCAGCAGGGAAGCCGGGACAGGGGGCAATCAGCCCCAGCATTTT.

The chain employs TRBV7-8 and TRBJ2-2, with D perhaps given as TRBD1 or TRBD2 (5 bases each). The length of the CDR3 is 15 residues. In germline, CDR1 is SGHVS, CDR2 FQNEAQ. Trimming removed 3 bases at V and 1 base at J, with 9 bases between. The CDR3 bases are TGTGCCAGCAGCTTGAGGGGATGGAACACCGGGGAGCTGTTTTTT. Protein product: CASSLRGWNTGELFF.

The chain joins TRBV7-2 to TRBJ1-6; 8 nucleotides match TRBD1. The CDR3 is made up of 15 amino acids. Germline CDR1 SGHTA, CDR2 FQGNSA. Trimming at V came to 3 bases and at J to 7 bases, leaving 5 bases not matched to a gene. CDR3 coding DNA: TGTGCCAGCAGCTTCAGGGGGCTTGGGAATTCACCCCTCCACTTT. Translated, it gives CASSFRGLGNSPLHF.